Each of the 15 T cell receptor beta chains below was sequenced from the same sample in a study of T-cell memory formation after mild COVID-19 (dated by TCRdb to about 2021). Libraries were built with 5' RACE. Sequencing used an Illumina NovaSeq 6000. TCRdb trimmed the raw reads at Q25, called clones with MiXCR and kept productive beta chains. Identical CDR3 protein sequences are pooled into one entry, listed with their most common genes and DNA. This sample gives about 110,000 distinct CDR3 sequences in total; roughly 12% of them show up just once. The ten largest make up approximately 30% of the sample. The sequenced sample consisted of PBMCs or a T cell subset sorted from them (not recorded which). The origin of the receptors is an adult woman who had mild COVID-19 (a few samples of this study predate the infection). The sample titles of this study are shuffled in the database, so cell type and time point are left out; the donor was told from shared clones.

CDR3 protein: CATSRPRERLNTEAFF. The CDR3 DNA sequence: TGTGCCACCAGCAGACCGAGGGAGAGGCTGAACACTGAAGCTTTCTTT. The V gene is TRBV15, the J gene TRBJ1-1; D is ambiguous. With 2 bases removed from V and 0 bases from J, the gap between germline ends came to 13 bases. The CDR3 has 16 residues. Germline V gene lookup returns CDR1 LNHNV and CDR2 YYDKDF (reference sequence).

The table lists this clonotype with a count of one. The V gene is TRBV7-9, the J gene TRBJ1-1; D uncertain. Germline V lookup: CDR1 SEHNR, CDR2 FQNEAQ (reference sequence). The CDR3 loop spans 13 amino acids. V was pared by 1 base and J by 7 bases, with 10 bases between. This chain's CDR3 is CASSLVENGEAFF. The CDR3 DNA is TGTGCCAGCAGCTTAGTTGAGAATGGTGAAGCTTTCTTT. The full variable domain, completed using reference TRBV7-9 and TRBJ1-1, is DTGVSQNPRHKITKRGQNVTFRCDPISEHNRLYWYRQTLGQGPEFLTYFQNEAQLEKSRLLSDRFSAERPKGSFSTLEIQRTEQGDSAMYLCASSLVENGEAFFGQGTRLTVV.

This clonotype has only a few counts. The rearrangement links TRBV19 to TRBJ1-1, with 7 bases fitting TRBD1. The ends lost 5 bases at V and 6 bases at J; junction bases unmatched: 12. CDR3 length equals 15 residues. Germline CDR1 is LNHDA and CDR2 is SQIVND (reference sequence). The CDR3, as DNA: TGTGCCAGTAGTCCGTCATCAGGGGGTTTCTCTGAAGCTTTCTTT. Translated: CASSPSSGGFSEAFF.

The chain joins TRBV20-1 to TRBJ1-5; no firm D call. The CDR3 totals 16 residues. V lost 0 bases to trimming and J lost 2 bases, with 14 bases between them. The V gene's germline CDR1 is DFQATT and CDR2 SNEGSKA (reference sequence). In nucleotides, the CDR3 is TGCAGTGCTAGAGATCTGAAGGGCGGCGGCAATCAGCCCCAGCATTTT. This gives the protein CSARDLKGGGNQPQHF.

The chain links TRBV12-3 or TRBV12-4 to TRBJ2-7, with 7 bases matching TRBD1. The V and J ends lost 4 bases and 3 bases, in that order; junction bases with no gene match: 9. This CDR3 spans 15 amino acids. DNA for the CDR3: TGTGCCAGCAGTTCCCGACAGGGATGGGGCTACGAGCAGTACTTC. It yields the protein CASSSRQGWGYEQYF.

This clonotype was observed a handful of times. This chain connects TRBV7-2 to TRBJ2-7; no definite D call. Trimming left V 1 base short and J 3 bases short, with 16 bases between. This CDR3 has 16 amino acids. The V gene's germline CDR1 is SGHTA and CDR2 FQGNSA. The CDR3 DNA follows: TGTGCCAGCAGCTTAGTTCCGGAGAGAGGAATCTACGAGCAGTACTTC. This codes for CASSLVPERGIYEQYF.

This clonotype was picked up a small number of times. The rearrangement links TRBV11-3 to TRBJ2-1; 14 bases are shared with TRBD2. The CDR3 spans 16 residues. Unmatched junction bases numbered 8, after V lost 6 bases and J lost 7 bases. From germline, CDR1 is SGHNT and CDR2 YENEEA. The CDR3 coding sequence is TGTGCCAGCAGTCCCAGGACTAGCGGGAGGCGAAATGAGCAGTTCTTC. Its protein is CASSPRTSGRRNEQFF.

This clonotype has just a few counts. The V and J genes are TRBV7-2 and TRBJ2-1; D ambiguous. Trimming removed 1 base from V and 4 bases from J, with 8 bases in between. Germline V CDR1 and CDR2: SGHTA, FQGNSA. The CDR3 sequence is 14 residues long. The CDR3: CASSLVTAYNEQFF. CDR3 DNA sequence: TGTGCCAGCAGCTTAGTTACTGCTTACAATGAGCAGTTCTTC.

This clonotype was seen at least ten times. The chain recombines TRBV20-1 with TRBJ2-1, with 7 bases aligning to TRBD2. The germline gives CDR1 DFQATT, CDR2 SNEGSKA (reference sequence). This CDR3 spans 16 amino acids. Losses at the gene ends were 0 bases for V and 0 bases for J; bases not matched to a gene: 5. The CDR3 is CSARDPSGASYNEQFF. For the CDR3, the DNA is TGCAGTGCTAGAGATCCTAGCGGAGCCTCCTACAATGAGCAGTTCTTC.

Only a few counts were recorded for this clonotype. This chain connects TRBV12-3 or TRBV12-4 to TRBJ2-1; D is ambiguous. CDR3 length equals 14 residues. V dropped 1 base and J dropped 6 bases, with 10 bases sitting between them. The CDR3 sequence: CASSLGTVGNEQFF. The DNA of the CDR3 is TGTGCCAGCAGTTTAGGGACGGTGGGCAATGAGCAGTTCTTC.

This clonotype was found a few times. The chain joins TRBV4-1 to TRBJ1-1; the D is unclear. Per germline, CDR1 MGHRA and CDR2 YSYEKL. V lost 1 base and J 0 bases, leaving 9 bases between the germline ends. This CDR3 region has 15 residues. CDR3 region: CASSQVYILNTEAFF. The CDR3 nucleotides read TGCGCCAGCAGCCAAGTATACATCCTGAACACTGAAGCTTTCTTT.

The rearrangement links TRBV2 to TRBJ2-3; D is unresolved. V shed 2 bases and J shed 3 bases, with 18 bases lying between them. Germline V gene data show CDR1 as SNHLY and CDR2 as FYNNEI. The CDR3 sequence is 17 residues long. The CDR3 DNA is TGTGCCAGCAGTGAATCCGTAGTGGGCACTTCGACAGATACGCAGTATTTT. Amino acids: CASSESVVGTSTDTQYF.

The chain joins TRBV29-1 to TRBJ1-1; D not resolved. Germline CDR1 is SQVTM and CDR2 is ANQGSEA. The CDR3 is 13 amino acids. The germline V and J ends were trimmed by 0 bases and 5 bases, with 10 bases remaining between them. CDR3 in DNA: TGCAGCGTTGAAGACCCAGTAAGGACTGAAGCTTTCTTT. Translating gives CSVEDPVRTEAFF.

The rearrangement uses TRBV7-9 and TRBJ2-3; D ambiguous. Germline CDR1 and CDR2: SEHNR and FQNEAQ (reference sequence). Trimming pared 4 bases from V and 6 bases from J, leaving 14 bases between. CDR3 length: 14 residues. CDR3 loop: CASSSFGVSDTQYF. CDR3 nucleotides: TGTGCCAGCAGCTCCTTTGGAGTATCGGATACGCAGTATTTT.

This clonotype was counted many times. The DNA for the CDR3 is TGTGCCAGCAGTTTGCCCCCCCCCACAGATACGCAGTATTTT. It codes for CASSLPPPTDTQYF. This chain links TRBV12-3 or TRBV12-4 with TRBJ2-3; D unclear. V was pared by 3 bases and J by 2 bases, with 9 bases between. The CDR3 consists of 14 residues.